Shown below are 3 T cell receptor beta chains from a single sample sequenced in a study of CD8+ T cells in alopecia areata. RNA, once extracted, was reverse transcribed into cDNA for use as the sequencing template. TCRdb's copy holds only in-frame clones and misses some; the assay was immunoSEQ multiplex PCR. The table records 150,000 or so clones, 50% to 65% of them present only once. The specimen sequenced was CD4+ T cells sorted from blood. The receptors were gathered from a human donor in good health.

This chain joins TRBV20-1 and TRBJ2-3, with D unclear. CDR1 is DFQATT and CDR2 is SNEGSKA in the germline V gene (reference sequence). The CDR3 runs to 11 residues. V was shortened by 5 bases and J by 4 bases, with 7 bases between the two germline ends. CDR3 nucleotides: TGCAGTGCTCCCCGGCCAGATACGCAGTATTTT. The encoded protein is CSAPRPDTQYF.

V and J are TRBV9 and TRBJ2-7; no clear D gene. This CDR3 has 14 residues. The germline V and J ends were trimmed by 5 bases and 0 bases, with 12 bases remaining between them. Per the germline V gene, CDR1 is SGDLS and CDR2 is YYNGEE. CDR3 DNA: TGTGCCAGCAGTTCCACGAGAGCCTCCTACGAGCAGTACTTC. It codes for CASSSTRASYEQYF.

This clone was recorded a few times. A junction boundary mismatches the germline segment, possibly from a read error. Other DNA sequences in the same sample also yield this CDR3. The chain recombines TRBV5-1 with TRBJ1-2; D uncertain. The CDR3 runs 11 residues. Germline CDR1 is SGHRS and CDR2 is YFSETQ. The CDR3 nucleotides are TGTGCCAGCAGCTTCGGCGACGGCTACACCTTC. Translated: CASSFGDGYTF. Supplemented by reference TRBV5-1 and TRBJ1-2, the full variable domain reads KAGVTQTPRYLIKTRGQQVTLSCSPISGHRSVSWYQQTPGQGLQFLFEYFSETQRNKGNFPGRFSGRQFSNSRSEMNVSTLELGDSALYLCASSFGDGYTFGSGTRLTVV.